These 4 T cell receptor beta chains originate from one sample sequenced in a study of cytomegalovirus exposure and HLA in healthy donors. 60 Vbeta and 13 Jbeta primers were used in PCR. Here immunoSEQ multiplex PCR was the method, and the copy in TCRdb shows in-frame clones only, minus some. The sample records about 140,000 clones, roughly 70% being singletons. Sequenced input: PBMCs. The origin of the receptors is a man between 60 and 75 years old in good health and CMV-seronegative.

This clone has just a few counts. This chain joins TRBV28 and TRBJ2-7, with D possibly being TRBD1 (6 bases). Germline CDR1 reads MDHEN; CDR2 reads SYDVKM. There are 15 residues in the CDR3. Trimming pared 5 bases from V and 1 base from J, leaving 15 bases between. Written as DNA, the CDR3 is TGTGCCAGCAGTCCCCTGACAGGTGGATCCTACGAGCAGTACTTC. Protein sequence: CASSPLTGGSYEQYF.

The chain carries TRBV5-6 and TRBJ1-1; possibly TRBD1 for D (5 bases). V was pared by 1 base and J by 4 bases, with 17 bases between. The CDR3 contains 16 residues. From germline, CDR1 is SGHDT and CDR2 YYEEEE. CDR3: CASSLWGTGPGTEAFF. CDR3 sequence (DNA): TGTGCCAGCAGCTTGTGGGGGACTGGGCCGGGCACTGAAGCTTTCTTT.

In this sample, this clone turned up a few times. This chain connects TRBV29-1 to TRBJ1-1; D remains ambiguous. CDR3 length: 14 amino acids. From germline, CDR1 is SQVTM and CDR2 ANQGSEA. Between the trimmed V and J ends, which lost 3 bases and 0 bases, there was a span of 11 bases. DNA for the CDR3: TGCAGCGTTGAGTGGGCGGGGATGAACACTGAAGCTTTCTTT. Protein sequence: CSVEWAGMNTEAFF.

This clone was observed a single time. The chain is built from TRBV4-2 and TRBJ1-5; tentatively, D is TRBD1 (6 bases). Germline CDR1 is LGHNA and CDR2 is YNFKEQ. The CDR3 totals 16 residues. The ends were cut back, 0 bases at V and 6 bases at J, with 15 bases in the middle. DNA of the CDR3: TGTGCCAGCAGCCAAGATCACGGGGGGGGCGGTCAGCCCCAGCATTTT. This gives the protein CASSQDHGGGGQPQHF.